This T cell receptor (beta chain) was identified during a study of T cells after yellow fever vaccination. From the 5' RACE reads, TCRdb called clonotypes with MiXCR, one entry per CDR3 protein. The sample lists over 110,000 distinct CDR3 sequences; around 7.7% were seen once. This clonotype was observed at least ten times. What it recognizes is unknown. Study findings and constraints: Subsequent booster samples again held most clones from primary vaccination (just under 98% CD4, about 86% CD8).

This CDR3 is built from 14 residues. The chain employs TRBV21-1 and TRBJ2-7. TRBV21-1 is tagged as a pseudogene. This sequence originates from a man between 25 and 39 years old who received the YFV17D yellow fever vaccine. Specimen: CD4+ T cells sorted from PBMCs, collected 5 days after the yellow fever booster vaccination. This chain's CDR3 is CATRRSGSPYEQYF. CDR3 nucleotide sequence: TGTGCAACCCGAAGGAGCGGGAGTCCCTACGAGCAGTACTTC.